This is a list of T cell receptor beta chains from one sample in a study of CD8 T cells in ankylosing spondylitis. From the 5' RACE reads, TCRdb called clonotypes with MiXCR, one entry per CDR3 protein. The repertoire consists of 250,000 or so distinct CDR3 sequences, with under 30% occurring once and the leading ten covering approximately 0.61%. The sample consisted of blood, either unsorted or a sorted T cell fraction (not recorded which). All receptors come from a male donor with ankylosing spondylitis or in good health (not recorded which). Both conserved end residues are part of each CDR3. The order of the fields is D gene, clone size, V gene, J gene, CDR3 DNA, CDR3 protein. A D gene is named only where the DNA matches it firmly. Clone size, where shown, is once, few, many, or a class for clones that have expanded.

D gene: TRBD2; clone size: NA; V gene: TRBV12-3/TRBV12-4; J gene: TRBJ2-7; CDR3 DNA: TGTGCCAGCAGCCGTAGCGGGGGATACTACGAGCAGTACTTC; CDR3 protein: CASSRSGGYYEQYF
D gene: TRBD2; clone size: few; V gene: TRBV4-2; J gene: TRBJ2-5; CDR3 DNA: TGTGCCAGCAGCCAAGACGGGCTTTGGGGGACTAGTGGAGAAGAGACCCAGTACTTC; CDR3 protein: CASSQDGLWGTSGEETQYF
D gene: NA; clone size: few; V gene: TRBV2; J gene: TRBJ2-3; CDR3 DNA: TGTGCCAGCAGGGGCTCGGGCTACACAGATACGCAGTATTTT; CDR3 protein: CASRGSGYTDTQYF
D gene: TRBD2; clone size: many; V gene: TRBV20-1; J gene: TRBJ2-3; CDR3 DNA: TGCAGTGCTGGTAGCGGGGGGCTCACAGATACGCAGTATTTT; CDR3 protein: CSAGSGGLTDTQYF
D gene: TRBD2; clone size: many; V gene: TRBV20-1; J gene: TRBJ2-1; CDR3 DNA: TGCAGTGCTCGTCCGATAGCGGGGGATACCCACAATGAGCAGTTCTTC; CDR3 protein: CSARPIAGDTHNEQFF
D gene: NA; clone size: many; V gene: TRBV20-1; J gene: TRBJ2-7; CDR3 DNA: TGCAGTGCTACAAGATTACAGCAGTACTTC; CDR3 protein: CSATRLQQYF
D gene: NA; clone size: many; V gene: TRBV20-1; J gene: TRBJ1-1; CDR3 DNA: TGCAGTGCTAGCCTTAGGGGGGGCACTGAAGCTTTCTTT; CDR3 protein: CSASLRGGTEAFF
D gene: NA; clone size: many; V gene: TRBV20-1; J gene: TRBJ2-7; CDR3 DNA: TGCAGTGCGCGCGGGACTCCTCTTACGGAGCAGTACTTC; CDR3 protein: CSARGTPLTEQYF
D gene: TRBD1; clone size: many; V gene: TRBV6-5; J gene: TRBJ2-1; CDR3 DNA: TGTGCCAGCAGTTACTCCCGGACAGGGCGCAATGAGCAGTTCTTC; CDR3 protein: CASSYSRTGRNEQFF
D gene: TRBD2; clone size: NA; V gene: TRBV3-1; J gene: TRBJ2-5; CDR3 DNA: TGTGCCAGCAGCCAAGGGACTAGCGGTTGGGAGACCCAGTACTTC; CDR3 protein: CASSQGTSGWETQYF
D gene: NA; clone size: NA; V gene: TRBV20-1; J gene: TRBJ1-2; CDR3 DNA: TGCAGTGCTAGAACAGTTAAGCTAGGGGGCTACACCTTC; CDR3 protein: CSARTVKLGGYTF
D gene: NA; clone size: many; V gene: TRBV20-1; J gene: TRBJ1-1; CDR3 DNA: TGCAGTGCTAAGCATGTATGGTTTTCTGAAGCTTTCTTT; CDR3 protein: CSAKHVWFSEAFF
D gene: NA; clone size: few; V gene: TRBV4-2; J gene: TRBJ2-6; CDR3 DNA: TGTGCCAGCAGCCAAGACCACGGGCTACTCTCTGGGGCCAACGTCCTGACTTTC; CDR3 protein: CASSQDHGLLSGANVLTF
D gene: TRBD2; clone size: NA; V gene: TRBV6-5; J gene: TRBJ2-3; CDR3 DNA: TGTGCCAGCAGGGGGGGGGGTACGCAGTATTTT; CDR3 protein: CASRGGGTQYF
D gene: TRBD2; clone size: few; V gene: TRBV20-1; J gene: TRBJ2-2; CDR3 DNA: TGCAGTGCTGGGACTAGCGGGGGCTCGGGCGGGGAGCTGTTTTTT; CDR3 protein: CSAGTSGGSGGELFF
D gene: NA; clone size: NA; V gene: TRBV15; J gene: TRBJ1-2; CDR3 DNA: TGTGCCACCAGCAGAGATCTGACAGATTATGGCTACACCTTC; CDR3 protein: CATSRDLTDYGYTF
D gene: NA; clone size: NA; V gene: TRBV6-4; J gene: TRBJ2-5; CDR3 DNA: TGTGCCAGCAGTCCCCTCCGACAAGAGACCCAGTACTTC; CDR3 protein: CASSPLRQETQYF
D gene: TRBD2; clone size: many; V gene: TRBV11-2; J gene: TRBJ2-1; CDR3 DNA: TGTGCCAGCAGCACTTCTCGGACTAGCGATGAGCAGTTCTTC; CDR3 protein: CASSTSRTSDEQFF
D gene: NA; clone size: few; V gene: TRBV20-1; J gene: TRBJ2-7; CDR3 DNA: TGCAGTGCTAGAGATCGGGGGAAAACCTACGAGCAGTACTTC; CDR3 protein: CSARDRGKTYEQYF